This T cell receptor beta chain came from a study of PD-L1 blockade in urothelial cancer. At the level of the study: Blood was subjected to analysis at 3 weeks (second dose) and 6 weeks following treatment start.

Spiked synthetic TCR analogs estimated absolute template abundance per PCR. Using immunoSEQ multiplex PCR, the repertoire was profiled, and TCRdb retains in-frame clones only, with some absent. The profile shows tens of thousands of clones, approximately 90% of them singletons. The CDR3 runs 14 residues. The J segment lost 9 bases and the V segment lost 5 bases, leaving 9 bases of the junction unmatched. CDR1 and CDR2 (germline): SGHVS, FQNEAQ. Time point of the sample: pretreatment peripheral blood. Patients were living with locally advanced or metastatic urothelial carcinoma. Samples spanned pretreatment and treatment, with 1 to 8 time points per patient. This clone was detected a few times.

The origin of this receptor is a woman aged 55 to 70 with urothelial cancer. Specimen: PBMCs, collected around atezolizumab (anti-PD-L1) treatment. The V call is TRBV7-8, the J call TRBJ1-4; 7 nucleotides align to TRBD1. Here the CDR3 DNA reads TGTGCCAGCAGCCCCCTCGAGACAGGGAAAAAACTGTTTTTT. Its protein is CASSPLETGKKLFF. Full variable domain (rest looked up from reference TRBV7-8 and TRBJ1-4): GAGVSQSPRYKVAKRGQDVALRCDPISGHVSLFWYQQALGQGPEFLTYFQNEAQLDKSGLPSDRFFAERPEGSVSTLKIQRTQQEDSAVYLCASSPLETGKKLFFGSGTQLSVL.